The T cell receptor (beta chain) described here comes from a study of cytomegalovirus exposure and HLA in healthy donors. 13 Jbeta primers and 60 Vbeta primers were used for the PCR. Assay used: immunoSEQ multiplex PCR; TCRdb lists only in-frame clones, some missing. The repertoire holds 190,000 or so clones, with around 86% as singletons. The germline CDR1 and CDR2 sequences are SGHAT and FQNNGV. CDR3 length: 14 amino acids. Trimming stripped 5 bases from V and 3 bases from J, with 10 bases between. The sequencing input was PBMCs. The chain links TRBV11-2 to TRBJ1-4; a possible D gene is TRBD1 (5 bases). This TCR derives from a woman aged 50 to 60 in good health and CMV-seropositive. This CDR3 reads CASSPGQANEKLFF. CDR3 DNA sequence: TGTGCCAGCAGCCCCGGACAAGCTAATGAAAAACTGTTTTTT.